Reported below is one TCR beta chain. The data were obtained in a study of shared clonotypes between healthy human individuals. Naive-designated CD8 cells lacked CD45RO, were positively enriched for CCR7, and omitted terminally differentiated effector memory CD45RA+ cells. The method was immunoSEQ multiplex PCR; TCRdb's version includes in-frame clones alone and lacks a portion of them. The repertoire holds hundreds of thousands of clones, about 90% seen once, with nearly 25% in the top ten. The sequence derives from a man aged 30 to 45 in good health. Sample: naive CD8+ T cells sorted from blood.

The CDR3 DNA is TGCGCCAGCAGCCCGGGACAGATCGGACGACCCTCCTACGAGCAGTACTTC. It codes for CASSPGQIGRPSYEQYF. V and J are TRBV5-1 and TRBJ2-7, with 7 bases aligning to TRBD1. V dropped 4 bases and J dropped 0; count of bases not matched to a gene: 13. The CDR3 covers 17 residues. Germline CDR1 and CDR2: SGHRS and YFSETQ.